This T cell receptor beta chain originates from a study of Tregs in tolerant kidney transplant recipients. The study's findings and limits: Activated donor B cell expansion appeared to reveal the most relevant donor-specific TCRbeta repertoire. This study did not directly address biological reproducibility.

The method was immunoSEQ multiplex PCR; TCRdb's version includes in-frame clones alone and lacks a portion of them. The repertoire consists of around 50,000 clones, with about 89% occurring once and the leading ten covering 13% to 15%. Recipients received nonmyeloablative bone marrow transplants from related graft donors, with transient mixed chimerism. The germline V gene has CDR1 MNHEY and CDR2 SMNVEV (reference sequence). The CDR3 loop spans 16 amino acids. For this clone: Its antigen remains unidentified. Germline is not matched at one junction end, which may reflect a read error. The sample holds other DNA sequences that translate to the same CDR3.

The clonotype originates from a human patient who received a combined kidney and bone marrow transplant. T cells may partly derive from the graft donor. The chain recombines TRBV27 with TRBJ2-2; 8 bases line up with TRBD2. The sample in question was CD8+ T cells from blood (PBMCs), obtained 24 months after the transplant. In nucleotides, the CDR3 is TGTGCCAGCAGTTTACCGGGGGGGCAGGACACTGGGGAGCTGTTTTTT. Protein product: CASSLPGGQDTGELFF.